The 4 T cell receptor beta chains given below trace back to one sample, sequenced in a study of control samples from healthy donors and cancer patients. This table comes from immunoSEQ multiplex PCR, and its TCRdb copy is limited to in-frame clones, with some not included. The sample contains fewer than 200,000 clones, nearly 96% of which appear only once. The sequenced sample was blood. These receptors were collected from a woman in her thirties in good health.

In this sample, this clone turned up once. V and J are TRBV3-1 (or the pseudogene TRBV3-2) and TRBJ1-6; 8 bases line up with TRBD1. Trimming cost V 1 base and J 3 bases; bases outside gene matches: 2. This CDR3 has 16 amino acids. Germline values: CDR1 LGHDT, CDR2 YNNKEL (reference sequence). The chain's CDR3 is CASSQAGTGYNSPLHF. The CDR3 DNA sequence: TGTGCCAGCAGCCAAGCCGGGACAGGCTATAATTCACCCCTCCACTTT.

The chain has TRBV5-8 and TRBJ2-3, with 8 positions matching TRBD1. This CDR3 is built from 14 residues. The germline V gene has CDR1 SGHTS and CDR2 YDEGEE. The V gene end was trimmed by 4 bases and the J gene end by 4 bases; junction bases not matched to a gene: 5. DNA for the CDR3: TGTGCCAGCAGCCCCAGGGGGCGCGCAGATACGCAGTATTTT. Translating it yields CASSPRGRADTQYF.

This sequence joins TRBV2 and TRBJ2-7; 7 bases align to TRBD2. Per germline, CDR1 SNHLY and CDR2 FYNNEI. Losses at the gene ends were 4 bases for V and 5 bases for J; bases not matched to a gene: 2. CDR3 length: 12 residues. The CDR3 region is CASSGLAHEQYF. In DNA form, the CDR3 reads TGTGCCAGCAGTGGACTAGCCCACGAGCAGTACTTC.

The chain couples TRBV19 to TRBJ2-5; D remains ambiguous. Germline CDR1 LNHDA, CDR2 SQIVND (reference sequence). The CDR3 length is 15 residues. Trimming took off 7 bases at V and 5 bases at J, with 20 bases between the two ends. The CDR3 loop reads CASNHGAGWYETQYF. The CDR3 bases are TGTGCCAGTAACCACGGAGCAGGATGGTACGAGACCCAGTACTTC.